The next 22 T cell receptor beta chains were all read from a single sample in a study of OX40 agonist ivuxolimab in advanced cancers. Repertoires were generated with immunoSEQ multiplex PCR, while TCRdb's copy carries only in-frame clones and drops some. The sample lists tens of thousands of clones; around 89% were seen once. Material: CD4+ or CD8+ T cells sorted from blood, obtained in a trial of the OX40 agonist ivuxolimab. These receptors all come from an adult with an advanced solid tumor such as melanoma, head and neck, liver or kidney cancer.

The chain couples TRBV5-1 to TRBJ1-3; possibly TRBD1 for D (6 bases). Germline loops: CDR1 SGHRS, CDR2 YFSETQ. Trimming pared 4 bases from V and 4 bases from J, leaving 18 bases between. This CDR3 spans 16 amino acids. The chain's CDR3 is CASSTNLQGRGNTIYF. Here the CDR3 DNA reads TGCGCCAGCAGCACAAACCTCCAGGGGAGAGGAAACACCATATATTTT.

The chain joins TRBV4-1 to TRBJ2-7, with 14 bases matching TRBD2. Unmatched junction bases numbered 5, after V lost 4 bases and J lost 6 bases. Germline assignment: CDR1 MGHRA and CDR2 YSYEKL. CDR3 size: 15 residues. The CDR3 loop is CASSPRGLAGAEQYF. CDR3 DNA sequence: TGCGCCAGCAGCCCGAGGGGACTAGCGGGAGCCGAGCAGTACTTC.

On this clone: Additional DNA sequences in this sample encode the identical CDR3. This sequence joins TRBV11-3 and TRBJ2-2; 7 nucleotides line up with TRBD1. Germline CDR1 is SGHNT and CDR2 is YENEEA. Unmatched junction bases numbered 8, after V lost 5 bases and J lost 14 bases. The CDR3 covers 12 residues. Here the CDR3 reads CASSRRQGGLFF. The CDR3 DNA reads as TGTGCCAGCAGCCGTCGACAGGGTGGACTGTTTTTT.

This sequence joins TRBV2 and TRBJ1-6; TRBD1 might be the D (6 bases). The length of the CDR3 is 13 residues. CDR1 is SNHLY and CDR2 is FYNNEI in the germline V gene. Trimming pared 9 bases from V and 5 bases from J, leaving 11 bases between. The DNA for the CDR3 is TGTGCCAGGACCAGGGACAATAATTCACCCCTCCACTTT. It specifies CARTRDNNSPLHF. Using reference TRBV2 and TRBJ1-6 for the parts outside the CDR3, the full variable domain is EPEVTQTPSHQVTQMGQEVILRCVPISNHLYFYWYRQILGQKVEFLVSFYNNEISEKSEIFDDQFSVERPDGSNFTLKIRSTKLEDSAMYFCARTRDNNSPLHFGNGTRLTVT.

The V gene is TRBV6-5, the J gene TRBJ2-1; 10 nucleotides line up with TRBD1. The CDR3 sequence is 15 residues long. Germline values: CDR1 MNHEY, CDR2 SVGAGI. Losses at the gene ends were 6 bases for V and 6 bases for J; bases not matched to a gene: 8. This CDR3 is CASSLGTGVVNEQFF. In nucleotides, the CDR3 is TGTGCCAGCAGCCTCGGGACAGGGGTCGTCAATGAGCAGTTCTTC.

The chain employs TRBV5-1 and TRBJ2-3; 13 bases are a match to TRBD2. J was trimmed by 2 bases and V by 3 bases; bases with no gene match: 3. Germline V gene sequence: CDR1 SGHRS, CDR2 YFSETQ. The length of the CDR3 is 16 residues. The CDR3, as DNA: TGCGCCAGCAGCTGGGGACTAGCGGGGCTCACAGATACGCAGTATTTT. Amino acids: CASSWGLAGLTDTQYF. The full variable domain, completed using reference TRBV5-1 and TRBJ2-3, is KAGVTQTPRYLIKTRGQQVTLSCSPISGHRSVSWYQQTPGQGLQFLFEYFSETQRNKGNFPGRFSGRQFSNSRSEMNVSTLELGDSALYLCASSWGLAGLTDTQYFGPGTRLTVL.

The gene calls are TRBV18 and TRBJ1-3; 8 bases fit TRBD1. Germline V gives CDR1 KGHSH, CDR2 LQKENI. The CDR3 length is 16 residues. Unmatched junction bases numbered 3, after V lost 2 bases and J lost 0 bases. CDR3 amino acids: CASSPGTGHSGNTIYF. The CDR3 bases are TGTGCCAGCTCACCAGGGACAGGCCACTCTGGAAACACCATATATTTT.

The rearrangement links TRBV28 to TRBJ1-1; a weak D match, TRBD1 (5 bases). V shed 6 bases and J shed 2 bases, with 13 bases lying between them. The CDR3 has 14 amino acids. CDR1 is MDHEN, CDR2 SYDVKM, per germline. Here the CDR3 reads CASRGFRGNTEAFF. The CDR3 DNA follows: TGTGCCAGCAGAGGCTTTAGGGGCAACACTGAAGCTTTCTTT.

The chain has TRBV6-1 and TRBJ2-7, with TRBD1 as a possible D gene (5 bases). The CDR3 totals 14 residues. CDR1 MNHNS and CDR2 SASEGT come from the germline V gene. Trimming removed 6 bases from V and 0 bases from J, with 12 bases in between. The CDR3 nucleotides read TGTGCCAGCAGGGATGACAGTCGCTCCTACGAGCAGTACTTC. It translates to CASRDDSRSYEQYF.

The table lists this clone with a few counts. The gene calls are TRBV30 and TRBJ2-7; TRBD1 matches at 8 bases. V lost 3 bases, J lost 6 bases, and 1 base stayed unmatched. The CDR3 contains 11 residues. The germline V gene has CDR1 GTSNPN and CDR2 SVGIG (reference sequence). As DNA, the CDR3 is TGTGCCTGGAGACAGGGGGGCGAGCAGTACTTC. It translates to CAWRQGGEQYF.

The chain employs TRBV11-2 and TRBJ1-2, with D perhaps TRBD1 (5 bases). CDR1 is SGHAT and CDR2 is FQNNGV in the germline V gene. This CDR3 contains 14 residues. V dropped 6 bases and J dropped 2 bases, with 13 bases sitting between them. This CDR3 is CASRSYGTNYGYTF. In DNA, the CDR3 is TGTGCCAGCAGGTCCTACGGGACCAACTATGGCTACACCTTC.

The CDR3 sequence: CASQGTPNEKLFF. CDR3 DNA sequence: TGTGCCAGCCAGGGAACGCCGAATGAAAAACTGTTTTTT. This sequence joins TRBV28 and TRBJ1-4; tentatively, D is TRBD1 (5 bases). V gave up 8 bases and J gave up 5 bases, with 12 bases separating them. The CDR3 totals 13 residues. Germline V gene lookup returns CDR1 MDHEN and CDR2 SYDVKM. Filled out from reference TRBV28 and TRBJ1-4, the complete variable domain reads DVKVTQSSRYLVKRTGEKVFLECVQDMDHENMFWYRQDPGLGLRLIYFSYDVKMKEKGDIPEGYSVSREKKERFSLILESASTNQTSMYLCASQGTPNEKLFFGSGTQLSVL.

The chain employs TRBV5-1 and TRBJ2-7; 12 bases map to TRBD2. The CDR3 runs to 15 residues. V dropped 3 bases and J dropped 6; count of bases not matched to a gene: 7. Looked up from germline, CDR1 is SGHRS and CDR2 is YFSETQ. CDR3 nucleotide sequence: TGCGCCAGCAGCTCCCTAGCGGGAGGGATGGCCGAGCAGTACTTC. This codes for CASSSLAGGMAEQYF.

By frequency in the sample, this clone is medium-sized. The CDR3 coding sequence is TGTGCCAGCAGTTACTCGTCGGGGGGATTGAACACTGAAGCTTTCTTT. Translating it yields CASSYSSGGLNTEAFF. This chain joins TRBV6-6 and TRBJ1-1; perhaps TRBD1 as D (5 bases). The CDR3 has 16 amino acids. Germline V gene sequence: CDR1 MNHNY, CDR2 SVGAGI (reference sequence). The V end was cut by 0 bases, the J end by 0 bases, with 11 bases between.

The gene calls are TRBV6-1 and TRBJ2-7; D is ambiguous. Germline V lookup: CDR1 MNHNS, CDR2 SASEGT. The CDR3 runs 12 residues. V was cut by 6 bases and J by 6 bases, with 12 bases left in between. The CDR3 DNA is TGTGCCAGCAGGGCCTTCTCTCCCGAGCAGTACTTC. Translated, it gives CASRAFSPEQYF.

The chain uses TRBV7-6 and TRBJ2-3, with 10 bases fitting TRBD2. Germline V CDR1 and CDR2: SGHVS, FNYEAQ. V trimming: 1 base; J trimming: 2 bases; junction bases outside the gene matches: 9. This CDR3 contains 18 residues. CDR3 in amino acids: CASSLEVSSGSITDTQYF. The CDR3 DNA follows: TGTGCCAGCAGCTTAGAAGTCTCTAGCGGGAGTATCACAGATACGCAGTATTTT.

The chain recombines TRBV28 with TRBJ2-7, with D perhaps matching TRBD2 (6 bases). The CDR3 has 15 residues. The V and J ends lost 3 bases and 2 bases respectively, with 14 bases between them. The V gene's germline CDR1 is MDHEN and CDR2 SYDVKM. CDR3 protein: CASSFLGRNPYEQYF. CDR3 bases: TGTGCCAGCAGTTTTCTAGGGAGGAATCCCTACGAGCAGTACTTC.

This clone was counted between two and nine times. The chain recombines TRBV15 with TRBJ1-1; tentatively, D is TRBD1 (5 bases). Per germline, CDR1 LNHNV and CDR2 YYDKDF (reference sequence). There are 13 residues in the CDR3. The V end lost 4 bases, the J end lost 1 base, and 7 bases lay between the germline ends. The CDR3 protein is CATSTTANTEAFF. CDR3 nucleotide sequence: TGTGCCACCAGCACGACAGCGAACACTGAAGCTTTCTTT. Variable domain in full (rest from reference TRBV15 and TRBJ1-1): DAMVIQNPRYQVTQFGKPVTLSCSQTLNHNVMYWYQQKSSQAPKLLFHYYDKDFNNEADTPDNFQSRRPNTSFCFLDIRSPGLGDTAMYLCATSTTANTEAFFGQGTRLTVV.

The genes are TRBV29-1 and TRBJ1-4, with D possibly matching TRBD1 (5 bases). This CDR3 contains 12 residues. V dropped 1 base and J dropped 6 bases, with 6 bases sitting between them. CDR1 and CDR2 from the germline V gene are SQVTM and ANQGSEA. CDR3 sequence reads: CSVEGRDEKLFF. CDR3 DNA sequence: TGCAGCGTTGAAGGCAGGGATGAAAAACTGTTTTTT.

The chain joins TRBV6-1 to TRBJ2-1, with D possibly being TRBD1 (6 bases). Per germline, CDR1 MNHNS and CDR2 SASEGT. V lost 6 bases and J 5 bases, leaving 11 bases between the germline ends. CDR3 size: 13 residues. The CDR3 reads CASSTGTNNEQFF. Here the CDR3 DNA reads TGTGCCAGCAGCACCGGGACAAACAATGAGCAGTTCTTC.

The V and J genes are TRBV4-2 and TRBJ2-5, with 8 positions matching TRBD2. The CDR3 has 16 amino acids. Germline loops: CDR1 LGHNA, CDR2 YNFKEQ. V lost 0 bases and J lost 5; bases outside the gene matches: 8. CDR3 in amino acids: CASSQETGGLPETQYF. CDR3 sequence (DNA): TGTGCCAGCAGCCAAGAGACGGGAGGGCTTCCTGAGACCCAGTACTTC.

This chain connects TRBV2 to TRBJ2-5; 10 nucleotides agree with TRBD2. Germline CDR1 and CDR2: SNHLY and FYNNEI. This CDR3 has 14 residues. J lost 5 bases, V lost 4 bases, and 4 bases had no gene match. The CDR3 here is CASSASGRVETQYF. The CDR3 DNA sequence: TGTGCCAGCAGTGCTAGCGGGAGAGTGGAGACCCAGTACTTC.